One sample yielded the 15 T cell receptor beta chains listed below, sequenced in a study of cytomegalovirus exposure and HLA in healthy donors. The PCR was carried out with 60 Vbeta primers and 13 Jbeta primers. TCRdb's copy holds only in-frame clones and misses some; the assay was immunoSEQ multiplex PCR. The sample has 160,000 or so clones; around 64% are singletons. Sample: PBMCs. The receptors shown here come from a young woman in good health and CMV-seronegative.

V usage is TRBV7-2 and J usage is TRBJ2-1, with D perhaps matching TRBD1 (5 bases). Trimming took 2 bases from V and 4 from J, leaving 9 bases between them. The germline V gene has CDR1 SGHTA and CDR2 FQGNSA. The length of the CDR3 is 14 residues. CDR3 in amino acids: CASSLMTAYNEQFF. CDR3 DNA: TGTGCCAGCAGCTTAATGACAGCTTACAATGAGCAGTTCTTC. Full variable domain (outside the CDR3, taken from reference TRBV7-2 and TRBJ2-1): GAGVSQSPSNKVTEKGKDVELRCDPISGHTALYWYRQSLGQGLEFLIYFQGNSAPDKSGLPSDRFSAERTGGSVSTLTIQRTQQEDSAVYLCASSLMTAYNEQFFGPGTRLTVL.

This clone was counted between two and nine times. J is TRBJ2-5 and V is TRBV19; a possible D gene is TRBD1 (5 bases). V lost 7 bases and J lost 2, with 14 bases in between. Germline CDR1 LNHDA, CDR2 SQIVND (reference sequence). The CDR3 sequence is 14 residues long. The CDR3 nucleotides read TGTGCCAGTACCAAAACAGGAAATCAAGAGACCCAGTACTTC. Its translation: CASTKTGNQETQYF.

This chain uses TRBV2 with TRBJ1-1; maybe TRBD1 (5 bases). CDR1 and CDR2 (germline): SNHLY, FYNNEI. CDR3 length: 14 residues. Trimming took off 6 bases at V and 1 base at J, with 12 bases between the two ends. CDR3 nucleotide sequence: TGTGCCAGCAGGGAGACAGTGGCGAACACTGAAGCTTTCTTT. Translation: CASRETVANTEAFF.

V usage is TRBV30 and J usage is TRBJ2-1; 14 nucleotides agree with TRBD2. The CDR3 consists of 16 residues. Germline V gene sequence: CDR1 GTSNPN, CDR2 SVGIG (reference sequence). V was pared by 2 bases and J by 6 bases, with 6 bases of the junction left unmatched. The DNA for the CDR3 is TGTGCCTGGAGTCCCGGACTAGCGGGGGGACTCAATGAGCAGTTCTTC. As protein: CAWSPGLAGGLNEQFF.

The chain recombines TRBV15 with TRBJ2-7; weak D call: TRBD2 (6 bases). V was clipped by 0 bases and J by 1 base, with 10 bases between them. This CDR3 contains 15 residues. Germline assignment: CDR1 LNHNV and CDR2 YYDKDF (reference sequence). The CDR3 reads CATSRDRDSSYEQYF. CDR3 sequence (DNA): TGTGCCACCAGCAGAGATAGGGACTCATCCTACGAGCAGTACTTC.

CDR3 DNA: TGTGCCAGCAGCTTGGAGCATGACTATGGCTACACCTTC. Its protein is CASSLEHDYGYTF. This chain uses TRBV5-4 with TRBJ1-2; D remains unclear. V shed 0 bases and J shed 3 bases, with 6 bases lying between them. The V gene's germline CDR1 is SGHNT and CDR2 YYREEE (reference sequence). The CDR3 totals 13 residues.

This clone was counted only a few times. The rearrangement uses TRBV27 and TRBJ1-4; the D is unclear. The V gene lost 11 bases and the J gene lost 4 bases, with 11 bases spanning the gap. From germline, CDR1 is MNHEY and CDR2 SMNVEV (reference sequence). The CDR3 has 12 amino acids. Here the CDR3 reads CASSRINEKLFF. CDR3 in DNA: TGTGCCTCCTCGCGGATTAATGAAAAACTGTTTTTT.

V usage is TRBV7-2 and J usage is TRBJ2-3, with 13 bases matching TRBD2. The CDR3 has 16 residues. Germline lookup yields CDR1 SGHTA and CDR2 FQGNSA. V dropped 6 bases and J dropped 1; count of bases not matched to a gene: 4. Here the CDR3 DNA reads TGTGCCAGCAGAAAACTAGCGGGGGGGGGCACAGATACGCAGTATTTT. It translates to CASRKLAGGGTDTQYF.

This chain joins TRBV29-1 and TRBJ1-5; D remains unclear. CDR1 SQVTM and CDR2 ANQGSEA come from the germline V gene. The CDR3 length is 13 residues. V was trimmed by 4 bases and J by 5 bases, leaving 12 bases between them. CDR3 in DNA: TGCAGCGTTGGATTTCAGGTCGATCAGCCCCAGCATTTT. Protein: CSVGFQVDQPQHF.

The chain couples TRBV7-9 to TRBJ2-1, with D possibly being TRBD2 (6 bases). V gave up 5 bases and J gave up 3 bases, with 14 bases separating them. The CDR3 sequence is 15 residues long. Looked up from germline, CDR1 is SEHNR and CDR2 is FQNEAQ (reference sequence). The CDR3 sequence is CASSLAAGSYNEQFF. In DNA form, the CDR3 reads TGTGCCAGCAGCCTCGCCGCGGGAAGCTACAATGAGCAGTTCTTC. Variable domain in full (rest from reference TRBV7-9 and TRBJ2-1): DTGVSQNPRHKITKRGQNVTFRCDPISEHNRLYWYRQTLGQGPEFLTYFQNEAQLEKSRLLSDRFSAERPKGSFSTLEIQRTEQGDSAMYLCASSLAAGSYNEQFFGPGTRLTVL.

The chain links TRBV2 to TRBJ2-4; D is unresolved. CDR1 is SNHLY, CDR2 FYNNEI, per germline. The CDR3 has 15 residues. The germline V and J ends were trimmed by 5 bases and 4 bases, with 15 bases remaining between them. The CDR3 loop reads CASSPYDSFKNIQYF. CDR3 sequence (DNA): TGTGCCAGCAGTCCTTATGACTCTTTTAAAAACATTCAGTACTTC.

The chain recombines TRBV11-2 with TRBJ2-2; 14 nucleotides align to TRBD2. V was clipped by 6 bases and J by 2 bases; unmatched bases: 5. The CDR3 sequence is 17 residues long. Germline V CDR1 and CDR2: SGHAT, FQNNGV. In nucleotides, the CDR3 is TGTGCCAGCAGAAGACTAGCGGGGGGGTATAACACCGGGGAGCTGTTTTTT. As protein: CASRRLAGGYNTGELFF.

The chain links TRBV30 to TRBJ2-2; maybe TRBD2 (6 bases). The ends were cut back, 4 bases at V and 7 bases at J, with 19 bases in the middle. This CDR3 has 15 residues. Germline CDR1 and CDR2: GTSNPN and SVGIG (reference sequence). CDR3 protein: CAWTSTGGNNGELFF. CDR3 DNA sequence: TGTGCCTGGACTTCGACTGGGGGGAATAACGGGGAGCTGTTTTTT.

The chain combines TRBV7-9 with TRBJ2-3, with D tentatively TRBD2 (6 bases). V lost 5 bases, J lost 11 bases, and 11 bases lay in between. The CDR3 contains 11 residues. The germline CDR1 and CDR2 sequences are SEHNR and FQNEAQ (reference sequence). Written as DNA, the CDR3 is TGTGCCAGCAGCGAGGACGGGGGGCAGTATTTT. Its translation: CASSEDGGQYF.

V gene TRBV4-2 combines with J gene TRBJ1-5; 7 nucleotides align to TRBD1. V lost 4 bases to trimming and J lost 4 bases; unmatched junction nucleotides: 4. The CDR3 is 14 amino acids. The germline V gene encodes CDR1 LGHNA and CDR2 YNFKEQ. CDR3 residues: CASSLGQENQPQHF. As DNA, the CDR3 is TGTGCCAGCAGCCTCGGACAGGAGAATCAGCCCCAGCATTTT.